This record looks at one TCR beta chain sequence and its context. This clonotype was seen at least ten times. The target of this receptor is not known. No base qualities exist here, and no much larger clone lies one base off it. Ophthalmopathy patients had moderately to severely active disease, with a Clinical Activity Score of 3 or more, a NOSPECS grade of 4 or more, and a disease duration of less than 3 months. Any patient with an uncontrolled infection, another autoimmune disease, pregnancy or lactation was excluded. Diagnoses relied on clinical symptoms, serum thyroxine and TRAb, thyroid ultrasound and orbital computed tomography. PBMCs were separated from roughly 9.3 ml of fresh peripheral blood using Ficoll-Paque density gradient centrifugation. Trizol reagent was used to extract total RNA, and RNA quality was then checked on an Agilent 2100 Bioanalyzer. The source of the sample is a study of T cells in Graves' hyperthyroidism and ophthalmopathy (dated by TCRdb to the late 2010s). As for the study more broadly: Peripheral blood was collected at initial diagnosis, before any treatment. Thyroid tissue and blood T-cell repertoires from six Graves' hyperthyroidism patients were also compared in the study. After sampling, hyperthyroidism patients received methimazole starting at 30 mg daily, and ophthalmopathy patients received high-dose intravenous methylprednisolone. The paper reports TCR Vbeta CDR3 sequencing of approximately 140 peripheral blood samples: some 44 ophthalmopathy, some 80 hyperthyroidism and around 17 progressor patients. An independent validation cohort of under 20 hyperthyroidism patients and about 15 patients who later progressed to ophthalmopathy tested prospective prediction of ophthalmopathy. TCR V-J signatures able to tell the groups apart were searched for in a discovery cohort of some 100 patients, of whom approximately 40 had Graves' ophthalmopathy and about 60 had stable Graves' hyperthyroidism. The approximately 95 discovery patients were divided at random into training and test sets in a 7:3 ratio. Study-wide conclusions, independent of this receptor: A 13 V-J signature model separated ophthalmopathy from stable hyperthyroidism, with 87.88% sensitivity and 81% to 83% specificity in cross-validation and 80%/75% in testing. In validation, progression to ophthalmopathy was predicted by the model with approximately 67% sensitivity and around 76% specificity, a median of 6.5 months before onset. Blood samples also contained most of the expanded thyroid clonotypes (frequency above 0.001), which suggests that blood repertoires may reflect thyroid immune responses. No statistical method was used to fix the sample size in advance, and group allocation was not hidden from the investigators.

From the germline V gene, CDR1 is ENHRY and CDR2 is SYGVKD. The junction shows trimming of 0 bases on V and 7 bases on J, and the gene matches do not reach 8 bases of it. The CDR3 contains 16 residues, cysteine and phenylalanine counted. Just CDR3 DNA is preserved here, 48 bases in frame from base 1. TCR beta CDR3 regions were amplified from RNA transcripts. The TCR CDR3 was subjected to a first round of RT-PCR using the HTBI primer set and the Qiagen OneStep RT-PCR kit. Libraries were constructed in a second round of multiplex PCR, after which size selection and purification were performed. Libraries were sequenced paired-end with 100 bp reads on an Illumina HiSeq2000. The original methods were these. Raw data were processed with SOAPnuke, discarding reads with adapters, uncalled bases, mean Phred below 15, or no exact constant-primer or identifier match. COPE v1.2.5 was used to merge high-quality paired reads, and clonotypes were defined as unique nucleotide sequences. MiTCR v1.1 was used to align the clonotypes against IMGT TRBV, TRBD and TRBJ reference segments. The analysis was restricted to V-J combinations with a frequency above 0.0001, which together covered 99% to 99.2% of the repertoires. The TCS score was defined as F50 (clonal expansion) divided by E x V (chaos), with BLOSUM62-based TCRdist calculated between CDR3 peptides within each V-J. Welch's t-statistics and random forest reduced 450 to 600 V-J features to under 15, which were used in a naive Bayes classifier (R e1071). In TCRdb, the public reads were trimmed at Q25 with fastp and aligned with MiXCR, with productive beta chains retained. One record per CDR3 amino acid sequence lists the most common genes and DNA. The V and J calls and clone size are TCRdb's, not the authors'. In all, the sample holds fewer than 450,000 distinct CDR3 sequences, and around 15% of those were seen once. The ten largest clones add up to 25% to 30% of the sample.

This receptor chain uses TRBV10-3 and TRBJ2-1; TRBD2 aligns with 8 central bases. The source of this sequence is a man aged 45-60 years with Graves' ophthalmopathy. Material for sequencing was blood. CDR3 region: CAISESGAGEYNEQFF. The nucleotides read TGTGCCATCAGTGAGTCGGGAGCGGGAGAGTATAATGAGCAGTTCTTC.